Included here is one T cell receptor (beta chain) sequence, with context. The read terminates 3 residues before the CDR3 end, so the remaining end is supplied by the germline J gene. Assay: immunoSEQ multiplex PCR; the TCRdb copy retains only in-frame clones and omits some. This sample's clone table lists around 30,000 clones. The source of the sample is a study of T cells in women clearing cervical HPV infection. In germline, CDR1 is SGHTA, CDR2 FQGNSA. V was pared by 2 bases and J by 1 base, with 5 bases between. The CDR3 consists of 13 residues. The chain has TRBV7-2 and TRBJ1-1; the D is unclear. Source material: blood buffy coat. The source is a woman aged 18-70 years with a cervical HPV16 infection that either progressed to CIN3+ or cleared (not recorded which). The sequenced CDR3 bases are TGTGCCAGCAGCTTAAGCGGGAACACTGAA. Translation: CASSLSGNTE. The entire CDR3 reads CASSLSGNTEAFF.